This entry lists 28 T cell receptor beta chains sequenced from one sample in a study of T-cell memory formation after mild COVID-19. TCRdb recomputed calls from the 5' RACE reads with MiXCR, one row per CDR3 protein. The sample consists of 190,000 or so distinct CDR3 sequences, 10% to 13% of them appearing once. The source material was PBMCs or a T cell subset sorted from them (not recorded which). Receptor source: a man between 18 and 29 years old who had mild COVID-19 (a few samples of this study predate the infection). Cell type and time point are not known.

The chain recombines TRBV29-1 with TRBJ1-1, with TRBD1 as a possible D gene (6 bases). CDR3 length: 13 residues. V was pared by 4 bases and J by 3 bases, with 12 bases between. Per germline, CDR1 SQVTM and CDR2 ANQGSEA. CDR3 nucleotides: TGCAGCGTTGGGACAGACAAATACACTGAAGCTTTCTTT. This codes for CSVGTDKYTEAFF.

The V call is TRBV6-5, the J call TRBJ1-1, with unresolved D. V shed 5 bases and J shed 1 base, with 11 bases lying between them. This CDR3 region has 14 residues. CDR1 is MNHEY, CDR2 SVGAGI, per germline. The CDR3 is CASSLSDGNTEAFF. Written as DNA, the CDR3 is TGTGCCAGCAGTCTCTCGGACGGGAACACTGAAGCTTTCTTT.

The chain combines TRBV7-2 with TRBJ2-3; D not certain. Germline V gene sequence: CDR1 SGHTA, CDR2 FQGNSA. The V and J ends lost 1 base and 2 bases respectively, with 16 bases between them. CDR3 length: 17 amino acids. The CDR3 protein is CASSLVFSQPDTDTQYF. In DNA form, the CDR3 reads TGTGCCAGCAGCTTAGTCTTCAGCCAGCCCGACACAGATACGCAGTATTTT.

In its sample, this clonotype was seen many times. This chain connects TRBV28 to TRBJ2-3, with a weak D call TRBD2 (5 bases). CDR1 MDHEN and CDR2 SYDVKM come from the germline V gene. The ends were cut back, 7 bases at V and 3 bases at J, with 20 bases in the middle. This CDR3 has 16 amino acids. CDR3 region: CASTDMDFAETDTQYF. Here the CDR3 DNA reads TGTGCCAGCACCGATATGGACTTCGCCGAGACAGATACGCAGTATTTT.

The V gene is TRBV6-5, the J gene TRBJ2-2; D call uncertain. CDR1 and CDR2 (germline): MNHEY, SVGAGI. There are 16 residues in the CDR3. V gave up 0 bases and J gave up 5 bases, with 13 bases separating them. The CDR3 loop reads CASSYSTPSGTGELFF. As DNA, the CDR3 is TGTGCCAGCAGTTACTCGACCCCATCAGGAACCGGGGAGCTGTTTTTT.

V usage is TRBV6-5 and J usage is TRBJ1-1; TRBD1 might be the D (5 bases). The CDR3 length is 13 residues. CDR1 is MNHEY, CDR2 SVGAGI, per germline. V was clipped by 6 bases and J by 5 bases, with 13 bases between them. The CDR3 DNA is TGTGCCAGCAGCTTCGCAGGGTGGACTGAAGCTTTCTTT. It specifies CASSFAGWTEAFF.

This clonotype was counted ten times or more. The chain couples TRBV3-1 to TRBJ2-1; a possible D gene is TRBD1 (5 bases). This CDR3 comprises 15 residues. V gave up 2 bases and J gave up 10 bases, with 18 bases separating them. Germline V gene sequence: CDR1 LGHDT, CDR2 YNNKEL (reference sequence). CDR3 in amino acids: CASSQQPSVGREQFF. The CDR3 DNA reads TGTGCCAGCAGCCAACAACCCTCCGTGGGGCGAGAGCAGTTCTTC.

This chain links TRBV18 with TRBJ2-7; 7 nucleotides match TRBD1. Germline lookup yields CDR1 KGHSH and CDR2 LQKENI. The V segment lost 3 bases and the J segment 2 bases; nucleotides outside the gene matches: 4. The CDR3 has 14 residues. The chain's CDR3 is CASSPGQGAYEQYV. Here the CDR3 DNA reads TGTGCCAGCTCACCGGGGCAGGGGGCCTACGAGCAGTACGTC.

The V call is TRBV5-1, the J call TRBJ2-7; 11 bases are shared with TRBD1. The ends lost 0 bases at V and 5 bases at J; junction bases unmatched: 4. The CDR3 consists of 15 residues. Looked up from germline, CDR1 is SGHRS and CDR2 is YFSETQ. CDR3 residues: CASSLARDRGDEQYF. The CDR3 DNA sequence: TGCGCCAGCAGCTTGGCCAGGGACAGGGGGGACGAGCAGTACTTC.

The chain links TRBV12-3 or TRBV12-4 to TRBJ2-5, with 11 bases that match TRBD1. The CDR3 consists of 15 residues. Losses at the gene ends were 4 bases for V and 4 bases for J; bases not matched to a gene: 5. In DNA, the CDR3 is TGTGCCAGCAGTTCGGGGACAGGGGGTTTAGAGACCCAGTACTTC. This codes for CASSSGTGGLETQYF.

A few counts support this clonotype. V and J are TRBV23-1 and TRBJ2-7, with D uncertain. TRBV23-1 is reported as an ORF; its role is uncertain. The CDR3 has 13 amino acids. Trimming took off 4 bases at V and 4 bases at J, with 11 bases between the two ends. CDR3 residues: CASSLLWLYEQYV. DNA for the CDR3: TGCGCCAGCAGTCTCCTCTGGTTATACGAGCAGTACGTC.

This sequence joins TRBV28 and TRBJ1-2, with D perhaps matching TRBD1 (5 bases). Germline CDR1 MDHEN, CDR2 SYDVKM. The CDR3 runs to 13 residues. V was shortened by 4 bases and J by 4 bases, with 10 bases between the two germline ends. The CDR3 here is CASSSQGPYGYTF. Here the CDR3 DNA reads TGTGCCAGCAGTTCGCAGGGTCCCTATGGCTACACCTTC.

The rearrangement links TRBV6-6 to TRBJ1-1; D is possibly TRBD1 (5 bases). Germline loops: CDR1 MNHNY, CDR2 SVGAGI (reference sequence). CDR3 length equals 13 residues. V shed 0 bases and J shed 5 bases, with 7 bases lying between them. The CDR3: CASSYSGVTEAFF. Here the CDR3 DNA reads TGTGCCAGCAGTTACTCAGGGGTGACTGAAGCTTTCTTT.

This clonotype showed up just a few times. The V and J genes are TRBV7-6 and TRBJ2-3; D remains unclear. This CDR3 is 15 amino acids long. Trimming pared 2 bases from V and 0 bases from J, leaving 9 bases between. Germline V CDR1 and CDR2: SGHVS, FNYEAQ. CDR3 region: CASSLRQDSTDTQYF. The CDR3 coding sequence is TGTGCCAGCAGCTTACGGCAAGACAGCACAGATACGCAGTATTTT.

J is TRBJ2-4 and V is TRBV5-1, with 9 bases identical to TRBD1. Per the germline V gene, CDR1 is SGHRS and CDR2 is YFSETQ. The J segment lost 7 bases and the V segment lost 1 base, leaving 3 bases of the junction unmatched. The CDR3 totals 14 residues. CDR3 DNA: TGCGCCAGCAGCTTGACAGGGGGCGCGAACATTCAGTACTTC. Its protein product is CASSLTGGANIQYF.

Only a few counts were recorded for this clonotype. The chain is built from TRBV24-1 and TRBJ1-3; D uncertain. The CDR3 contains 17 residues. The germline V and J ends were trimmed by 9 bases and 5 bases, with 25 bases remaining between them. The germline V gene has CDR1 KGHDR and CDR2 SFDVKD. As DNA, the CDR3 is TGTGCCACCCCCGGCCGCGTTGCGACGCTCTGGAGAAACACCATATATTTT. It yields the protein CATPGRVATLWRNTIYF.

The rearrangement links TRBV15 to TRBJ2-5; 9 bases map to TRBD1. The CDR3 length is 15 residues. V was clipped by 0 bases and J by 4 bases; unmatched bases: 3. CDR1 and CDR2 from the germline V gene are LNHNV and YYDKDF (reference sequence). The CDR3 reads CATSRERDRAETQYF. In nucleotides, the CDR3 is TGTGCCACCAGCAGAGAGCGGGACAGGGCAGAGACCCAGTACTTC. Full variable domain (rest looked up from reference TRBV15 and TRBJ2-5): DAMVIQNPRYQVTQFGKPVTLSCSQTLNHNVMYWYQQKSSQAPKLLFHYYDKDFNNEADTPDNFQSRRPNTSFCFLDIRSPGLGDTAMYLCATSRERDRAETQYFGPGTRLLVL.

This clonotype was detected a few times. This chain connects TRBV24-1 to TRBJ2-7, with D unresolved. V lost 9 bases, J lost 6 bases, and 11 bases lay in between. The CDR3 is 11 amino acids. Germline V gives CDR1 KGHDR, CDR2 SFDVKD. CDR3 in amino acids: CATPPLGEQYV. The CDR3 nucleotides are TGTGCCACCCCCCCTCTCGGCGAGCAGTACGTC.

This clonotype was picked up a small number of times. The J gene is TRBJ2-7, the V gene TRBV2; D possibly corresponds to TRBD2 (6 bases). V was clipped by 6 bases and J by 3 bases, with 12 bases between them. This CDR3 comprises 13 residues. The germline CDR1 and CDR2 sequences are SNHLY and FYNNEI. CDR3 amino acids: CASSLRDFYEQYV. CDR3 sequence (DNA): TGTGCCAGCAGCCTCCGGGACTTCTACGAGCAGTACGTC.

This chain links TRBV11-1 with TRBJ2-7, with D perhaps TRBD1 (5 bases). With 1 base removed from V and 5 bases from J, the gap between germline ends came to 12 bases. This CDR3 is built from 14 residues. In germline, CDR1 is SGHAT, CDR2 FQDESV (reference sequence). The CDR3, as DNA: TGTGCCAGCAGCTTAGACTTGAGCAGGGACGAGCAGTACGTC. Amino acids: CASSLDLSRDEQYV.

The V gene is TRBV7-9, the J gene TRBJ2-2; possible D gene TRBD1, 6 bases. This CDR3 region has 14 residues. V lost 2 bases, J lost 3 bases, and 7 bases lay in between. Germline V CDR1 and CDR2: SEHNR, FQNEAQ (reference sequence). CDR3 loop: CASSLKGDTGELFF. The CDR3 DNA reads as TGTGCCAGCAGCTTAAAGGGGGACACCGGGGAGCTGTTTTTT.

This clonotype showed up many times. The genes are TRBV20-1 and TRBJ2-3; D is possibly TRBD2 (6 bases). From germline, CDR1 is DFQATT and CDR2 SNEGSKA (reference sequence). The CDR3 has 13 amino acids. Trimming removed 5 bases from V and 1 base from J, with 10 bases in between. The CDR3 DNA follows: TGCAGTGCTGGGGGAGGAGGCACAGATACGCAGTATTTT. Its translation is CSAGGGGTDTQYF.

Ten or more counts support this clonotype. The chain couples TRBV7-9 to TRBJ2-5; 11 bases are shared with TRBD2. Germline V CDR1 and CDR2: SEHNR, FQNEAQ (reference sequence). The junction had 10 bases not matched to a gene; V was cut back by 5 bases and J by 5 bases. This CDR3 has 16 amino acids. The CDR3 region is CASSKGLAAGLETQYF. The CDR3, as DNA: TGTGCCAGCAGCAAGGGACTAGCGGCTGGTTTGGAGACCCAGTACTTC. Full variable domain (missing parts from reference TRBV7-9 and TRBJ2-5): DTGVSQNPRHKITKRGQNVTFRCDPISEHNRLYWYRQTLGQGPEFLTYFQNEAQLEKSRLLSDRFSAERPKGSFSTLEIQRTEQGDSAMYLCASSKGLAAGLETQYFGPGTRLLVL.

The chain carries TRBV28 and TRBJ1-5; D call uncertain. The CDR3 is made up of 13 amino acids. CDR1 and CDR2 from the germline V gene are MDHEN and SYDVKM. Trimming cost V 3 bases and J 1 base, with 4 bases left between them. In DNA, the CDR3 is TGTGCCAGCAGTTTCCAGAGCAATCAGCCCCAGCATTTT. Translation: CASSFQSNQPQHF. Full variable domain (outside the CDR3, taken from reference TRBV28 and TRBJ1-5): DVKVTQSSRYLVKRTGEKVFLECVQDMDHENMFWYRQDPGLGLRLIYFSYDVKMKEKGDIPEGYSVSREKKERFSLILESASTNQTSMYLCASSFQSNQPQHFGDGTRLSIL.

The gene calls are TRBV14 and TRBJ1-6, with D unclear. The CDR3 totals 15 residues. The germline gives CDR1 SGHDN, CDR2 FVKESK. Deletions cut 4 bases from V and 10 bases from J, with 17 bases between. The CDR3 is CASSRSLQAWSPLHF. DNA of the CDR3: TGTGCCAGCAGCCGCTCGCTCCAGGCTTGGTCACCCCTCCACTTT.

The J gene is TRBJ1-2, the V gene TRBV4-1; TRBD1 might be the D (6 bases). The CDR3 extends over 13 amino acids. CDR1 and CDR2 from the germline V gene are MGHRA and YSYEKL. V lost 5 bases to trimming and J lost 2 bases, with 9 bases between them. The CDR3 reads CASSTGLNYGYTF. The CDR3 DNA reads TGCGCCAGCAGCACAGGGTTAAACTATGGCTACACCTTC.

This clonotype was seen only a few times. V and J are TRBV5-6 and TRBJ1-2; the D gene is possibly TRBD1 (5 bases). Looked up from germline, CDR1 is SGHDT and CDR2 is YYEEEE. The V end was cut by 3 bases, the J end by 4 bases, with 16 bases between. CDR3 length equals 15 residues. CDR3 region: CASSSAGPIGYGYTF. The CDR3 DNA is TGTGCCAGCAGCTCCGCGGGGCCCATCGGCTATGGCTACACCTTC.

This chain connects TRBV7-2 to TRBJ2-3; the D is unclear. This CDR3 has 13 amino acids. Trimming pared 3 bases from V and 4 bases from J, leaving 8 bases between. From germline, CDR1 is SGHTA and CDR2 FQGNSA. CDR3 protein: CASSFNPSDTQYF. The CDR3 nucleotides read TGTGCCAGCAGCTTTAACCCCTCAGATACGCAGTATTTT.